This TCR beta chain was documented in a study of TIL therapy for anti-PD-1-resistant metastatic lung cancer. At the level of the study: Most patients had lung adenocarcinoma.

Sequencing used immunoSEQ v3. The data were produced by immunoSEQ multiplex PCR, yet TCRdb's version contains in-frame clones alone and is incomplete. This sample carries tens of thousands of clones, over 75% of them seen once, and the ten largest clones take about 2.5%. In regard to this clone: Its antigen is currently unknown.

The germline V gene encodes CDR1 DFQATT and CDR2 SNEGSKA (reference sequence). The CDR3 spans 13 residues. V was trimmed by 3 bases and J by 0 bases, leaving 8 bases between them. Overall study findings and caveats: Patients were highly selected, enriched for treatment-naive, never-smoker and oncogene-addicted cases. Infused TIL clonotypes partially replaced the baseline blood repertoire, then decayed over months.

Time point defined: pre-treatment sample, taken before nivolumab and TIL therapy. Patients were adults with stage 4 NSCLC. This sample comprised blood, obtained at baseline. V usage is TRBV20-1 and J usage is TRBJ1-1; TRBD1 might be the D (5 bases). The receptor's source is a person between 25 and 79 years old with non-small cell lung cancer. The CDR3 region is CSASLQVNTEAFF. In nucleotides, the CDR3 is TGCAGTGCTAGTCTACAGGTGAACACTGAAGCTTTCTTT.